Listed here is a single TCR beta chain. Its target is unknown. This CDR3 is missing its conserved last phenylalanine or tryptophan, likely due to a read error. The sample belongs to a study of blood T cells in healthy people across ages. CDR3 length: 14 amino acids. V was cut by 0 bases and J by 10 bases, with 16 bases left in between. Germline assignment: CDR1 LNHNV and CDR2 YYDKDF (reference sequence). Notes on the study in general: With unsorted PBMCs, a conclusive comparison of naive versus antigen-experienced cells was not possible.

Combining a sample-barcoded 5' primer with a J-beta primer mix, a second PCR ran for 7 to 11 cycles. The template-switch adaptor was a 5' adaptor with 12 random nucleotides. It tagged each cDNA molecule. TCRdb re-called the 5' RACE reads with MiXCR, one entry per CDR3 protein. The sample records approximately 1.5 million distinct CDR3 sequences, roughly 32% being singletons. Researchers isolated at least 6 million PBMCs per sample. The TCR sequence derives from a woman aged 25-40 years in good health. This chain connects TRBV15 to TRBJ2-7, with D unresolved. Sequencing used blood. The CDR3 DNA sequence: TGTGCCACCAGCAGAGAAGAACCCCCAAGGGCCCAGTACTGC. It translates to CATSREEPPRAQYC.